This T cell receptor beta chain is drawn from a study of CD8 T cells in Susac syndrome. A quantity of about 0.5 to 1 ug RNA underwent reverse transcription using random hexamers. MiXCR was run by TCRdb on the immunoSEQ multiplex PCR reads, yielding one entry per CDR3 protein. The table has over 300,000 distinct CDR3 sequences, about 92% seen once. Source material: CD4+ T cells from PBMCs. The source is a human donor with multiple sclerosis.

The CDR3 region is CSATGGNYGYTF. The CDR3 nucleotides read TGCAGTGCGACCGGGGGGAACTATGGCTACACCTTC. V is TRBV20-1 and J is TRBJ1-2, with D maybe TRBD1 (5 bases). V lost 6 bases to trimming and J lost 2 bases, with 10 bases between them. The germline V gene encodes CDR1 DFQATT and CDR2 SNEGSKA (reference sequence). The CDR3 sequence is 12 residues long.